This is a list of T cell receptor beta chains from one sample in a study of T cells in Graves' hyperthyroidism and ophthalmopathy. TCRdb re-analysed the multiplex PCR reads in MiXCR, keeping a single row per CDR3 protein. This table holds almost 600,000 distinct CDR3 sequences, 46% found once. Sample: peripheral blood or thyroid tissue (not recorded which). The receptors were sampled from a woman aged 18-35 years with Graves' hyperthyroidism. CDR3s include the opening cysteine and the closing phenylalanine or tryptophan. The D gene is left open where the match is weak. Clone size is not always given. Where it is, it says once, few, many or a class for expanded clones.

j_call clone_size cdr3_length d_call v_call cdr3_nt cdr3_aa
TRBJ1-2 many 16 - TRBV12-3/TRBV12-4 TGTGCCAGCAGGATGACCGGGACACTTGATAACTATGGCTACACCTTC CASRMTGTLDNYGYTF
TRBJ2-7 many 14 TRBD2 TRBV7-6 TGTGCCAGCAGCCCGTACACGGGAGGGGTCGAGCAGTACTTC CASSPYTGGVEQYF
TRBJ2-5 many 11 - TRBV29-1 TGCAGCGTCGACGGAGAAGAGACCCAGTACTTC CSVDGEETQYF
TRBJ1-1 many 13 - TRBV19 TGTGCCAGCAGCTTACGGCTGAACACTGAAGCTTTCTTT CASSLRLNTEAFF
TRBJ2-7 few 13 - TRBV30 TGTGCCTGGAGTGTAAATTCTTACTACGAGCAGTACTTC CAWSVNSYYEQYF
TRBJ2-1 few 13 - TRBV24-1 TGTGCCAGCAGTTACGAAGGGAACAATGAGCAGTTCTTC CASSYEGNNEQFF
TRBJ2-7 few 12 - TRBV20-1 TGCAGTGCTAACGGCGATGGGTACGAGCAGTACTTC CSANGDGYEQYF
TRBJ2-7 many 16 - TRBV6-1 TGTGCCAGCAGTGAAAAAGGGGCGGGAAGCTCCTACGAGCAGTACTTC CASSEKGAGSSYEQYF
TRBJ2-5 few 13 - TRBV2 TGTGCCAGCAGTGAACTACGTGGAGAGACCCAGTACTTC CASSELRGETQYF
TRBJ2-7 few 13 - TRBV7-6 TGTGCCAGCAGCTTGCCGATCTCCTACGAGCAGTACTTC CASSLPISYEQYF
TRBJ2-5 many 15 - TRBV4-3 TGCGCCAGCAGCCAAGGCCGAGGGGCGGAGGAGACCCAGTACTTC CASSQGRGAEETQYF
TRBJ1-2 many 12 - TRBV12-3/TRBV12-4 TGTGCCAGCAGTTTAGGTCTGGCCAGGGCCTACTTC CASSLGLARAYF
TRBJ1-2 - 12 - TRBV20-1 TGCAGTGCACCTGGGACCGGGGGTGGCTACACCTTC CSAPGTGGGYTF
TRBJ2-7 many 14 TRBD2 TRBV20-1 TGCAGTGCTAGAGTACTAGCGGGATCCTACGAGCAGTACTTC CSARVLAGSYEQYF
TRBJ1-1 few 11 TRBD1 TRBV30 TGTCAAGGACAGGGGAACACTGAAGCTTTCTTT CQGQGNTEAFF
TRBJ1-5 - 12 - TRBV29-1 TGCAGCTTGGACGGTAGCAATCAGCCCCAGCATTTT CSLDGSNQPQHF
TRBJ1-1 many 14 - TRBV12-3/TRBV12-4 TGTGCCAGCGGAATCATAAGGGGGAACACTGAAGCTTTCTTT CASGIIRGNTEAFF
TRBJ2-7 few 18 - TRBV4-3 TGCGCCAGCAGCCAAGGGGGTAGTTTGCGGGAAGGATCCTACGAGCAGTACTTC CASSQGGSLREGSYEQYF
TRBJ1-2 - 18 - TRBV15 TGTGCCACCAGCAGTGAATTTAAGGATGCAAGCCCCAACTATGGCTACACCTTC CATSSEFKDASPNYGYTF
TRBJ1-1 - 13 TRBD1 TRBV29-1 TGCAGCGTTAGGACAGGGGTCGGCACTGAAGCTTTCTTT CSVRTGVGTEAFF
TRBJ2-7 - 14 - TRBV3-1 TGTGCCAGCAGCCAAGGCCACAGGGCCTACGAGCAGTACTTC CASSQGHRAYEQYF
TRBJ1-1 few 18 TRBD1 TRBV28 TGTGCCAGCAGCCCTGGGACAGGGGAATTTTTCGTGAACACTGAAGCTTTCTTT CASSPGTGEFFVNTEAFF